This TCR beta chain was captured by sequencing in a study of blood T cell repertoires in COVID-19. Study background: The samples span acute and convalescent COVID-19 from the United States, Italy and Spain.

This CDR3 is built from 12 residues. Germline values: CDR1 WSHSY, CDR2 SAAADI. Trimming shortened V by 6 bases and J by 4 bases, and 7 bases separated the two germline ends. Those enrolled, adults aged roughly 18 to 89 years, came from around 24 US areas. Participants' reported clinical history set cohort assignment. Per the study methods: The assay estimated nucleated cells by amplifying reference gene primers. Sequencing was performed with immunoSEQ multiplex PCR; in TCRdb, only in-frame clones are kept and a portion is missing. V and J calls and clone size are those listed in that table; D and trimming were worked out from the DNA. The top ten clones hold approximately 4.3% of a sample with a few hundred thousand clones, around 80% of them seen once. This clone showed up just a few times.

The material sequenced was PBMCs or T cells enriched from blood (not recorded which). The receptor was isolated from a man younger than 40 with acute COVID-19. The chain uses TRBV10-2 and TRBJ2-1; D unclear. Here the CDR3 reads CASRATYNEQFF. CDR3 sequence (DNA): TGCGCCAGCAGAGCGACTTACAATGAGCAGTTCTTC.